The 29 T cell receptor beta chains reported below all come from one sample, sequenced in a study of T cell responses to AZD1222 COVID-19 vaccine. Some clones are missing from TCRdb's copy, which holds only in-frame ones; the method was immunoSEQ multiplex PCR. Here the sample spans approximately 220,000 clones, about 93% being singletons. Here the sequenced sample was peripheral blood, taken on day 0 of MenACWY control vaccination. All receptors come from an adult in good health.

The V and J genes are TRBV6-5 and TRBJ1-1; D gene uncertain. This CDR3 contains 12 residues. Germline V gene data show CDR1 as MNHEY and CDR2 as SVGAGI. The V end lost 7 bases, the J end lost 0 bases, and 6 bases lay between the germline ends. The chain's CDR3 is CASNTMNTEAFF. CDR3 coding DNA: TGTGCCAGCAACACCATGAACACTGAAGCTTTCTTT.

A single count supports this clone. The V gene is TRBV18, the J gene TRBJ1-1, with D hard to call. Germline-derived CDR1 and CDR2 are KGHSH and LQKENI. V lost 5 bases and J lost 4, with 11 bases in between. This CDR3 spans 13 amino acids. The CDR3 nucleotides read TGTGCCAGCTCAGAGATGGGTAGCACTGAAGCTTTCTTT. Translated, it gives CASSEMGSTEAFF.

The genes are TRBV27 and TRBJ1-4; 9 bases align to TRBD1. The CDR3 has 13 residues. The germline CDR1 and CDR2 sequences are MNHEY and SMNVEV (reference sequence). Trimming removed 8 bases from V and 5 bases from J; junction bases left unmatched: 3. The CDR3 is CASGQGRNEKLFF. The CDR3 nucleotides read TGTGCCAGCGGACAGGGGAGGAATGAAAAACTGTTTTTT.

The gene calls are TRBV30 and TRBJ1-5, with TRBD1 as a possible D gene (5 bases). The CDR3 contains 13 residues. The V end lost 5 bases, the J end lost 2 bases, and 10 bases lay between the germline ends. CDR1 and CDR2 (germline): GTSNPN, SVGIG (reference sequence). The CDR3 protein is CAWEPGRNQPQHF. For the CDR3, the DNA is TGTGCCTGGGAGCCAGGGCGCAATCAGCCCCAGCATTTT.

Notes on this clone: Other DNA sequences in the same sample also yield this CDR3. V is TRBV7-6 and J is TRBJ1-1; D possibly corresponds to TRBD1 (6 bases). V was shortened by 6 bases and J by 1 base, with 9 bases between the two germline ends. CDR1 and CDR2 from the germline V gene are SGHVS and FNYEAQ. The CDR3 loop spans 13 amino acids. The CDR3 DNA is TGTGCCAGCAGTCTACAGGGGAACACTGAAGCTTTCTTT. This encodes CASSLQGNTEAFF.

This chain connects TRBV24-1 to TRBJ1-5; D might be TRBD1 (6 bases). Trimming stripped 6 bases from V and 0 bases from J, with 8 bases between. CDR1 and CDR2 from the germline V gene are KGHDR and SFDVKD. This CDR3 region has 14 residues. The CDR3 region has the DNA TGTGCCACCAGTACGGGACATAGCAATCAGCCCCAGCATTTT. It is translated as CATSTGHSNQPQHF.

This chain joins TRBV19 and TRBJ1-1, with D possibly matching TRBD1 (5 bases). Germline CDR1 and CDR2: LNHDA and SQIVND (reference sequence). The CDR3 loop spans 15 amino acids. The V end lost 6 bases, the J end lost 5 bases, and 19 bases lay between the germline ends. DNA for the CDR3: TGTGCCAGTAGCCGTGGGGACCGAAAAGTGACTGAAGCTTTCTTT. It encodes CASSRGDRKVTEAFF.

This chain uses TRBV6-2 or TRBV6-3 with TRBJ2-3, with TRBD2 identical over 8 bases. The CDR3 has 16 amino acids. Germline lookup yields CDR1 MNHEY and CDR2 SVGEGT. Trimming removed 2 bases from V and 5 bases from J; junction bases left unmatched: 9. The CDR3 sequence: CASSYTGAGGQDTQYF. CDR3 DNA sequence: TGTGCCAGCAGTTACACCGGGGCGGGGGGTCAAGATACGCAGTATTTT.

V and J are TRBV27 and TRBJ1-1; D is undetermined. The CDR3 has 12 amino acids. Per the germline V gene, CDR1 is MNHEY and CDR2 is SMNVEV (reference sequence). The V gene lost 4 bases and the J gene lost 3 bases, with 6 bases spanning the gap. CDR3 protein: CASSSRDTEAFF. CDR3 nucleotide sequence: TGTGCCAGCAGTTCCAGAGACACTGAAGCTTTCTTT.

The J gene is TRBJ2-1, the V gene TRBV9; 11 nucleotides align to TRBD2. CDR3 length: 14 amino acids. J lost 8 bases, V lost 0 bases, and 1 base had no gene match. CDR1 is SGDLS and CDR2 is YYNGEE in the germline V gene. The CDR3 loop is CASSVGSGGDEQFF. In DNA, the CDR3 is TGTGCCAGCAGCGTAGGTAGCGGGGGGGATGAGCAGTTCTTC.

The CDR3 region is CASSTMDRGGAFF. DNA for the CDR3: TGTGCCAGCAGTACTATGGACAGGGGAGGAGCTTTCTTT. This chain uses TRBV6-6 with TRBJ1-1; 9 bases map to TRBD1. Looked up from germline, CDR1 is MNHNY and CDR2 is SVGAGI (reference sequence). The CDR3 runs 13 residues. With 5 bases clipped from V and 10 bases from J, the junction kept 8 bases outside the gene matches.

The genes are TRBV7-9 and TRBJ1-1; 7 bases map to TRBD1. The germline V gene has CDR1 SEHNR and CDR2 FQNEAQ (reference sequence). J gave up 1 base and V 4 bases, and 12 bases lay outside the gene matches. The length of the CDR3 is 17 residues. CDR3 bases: TGTGCCAGCAGCTGGACAGGTTCTCTACTCTCGAACACTGAAGCTTTCTTT. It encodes CASSWTGSLLSNTEAFF. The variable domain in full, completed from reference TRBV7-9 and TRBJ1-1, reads DTGVSQNPRHKITKRGQNVTFRCDPISEHNRLYWYRQTLGQGPEFLTYFQNEAQLEKSRLLSDRFSAERPKGSFSTLEIQRTEQGDSAMYLCASSWTGSLLSNTEAFFGQGTRLTVV.

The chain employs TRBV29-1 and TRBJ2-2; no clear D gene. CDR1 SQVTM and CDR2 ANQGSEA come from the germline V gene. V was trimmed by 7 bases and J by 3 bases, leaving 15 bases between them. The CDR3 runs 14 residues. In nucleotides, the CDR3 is TGCAGCGGAGGCCCCGGATCGGACACCGGGGAGCTGTTTTTT. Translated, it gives CSGGPGSDTGELFF.

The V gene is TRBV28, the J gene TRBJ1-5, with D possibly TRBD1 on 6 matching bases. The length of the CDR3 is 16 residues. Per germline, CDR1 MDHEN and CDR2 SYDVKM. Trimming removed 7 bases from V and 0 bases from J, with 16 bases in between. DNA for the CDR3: TGTGCCAGCATCGAGGGAGGGACAAATAGCAATCAGCCCCAGCATTTT. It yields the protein CASIEGGTNSNQPQHF.

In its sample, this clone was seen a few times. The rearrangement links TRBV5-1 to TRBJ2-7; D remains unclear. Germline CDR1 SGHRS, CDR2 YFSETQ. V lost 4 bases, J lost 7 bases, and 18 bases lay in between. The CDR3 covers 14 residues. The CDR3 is CASSPGIAGGEQYF. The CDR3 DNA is TGCGCCAGCAGCCCTGGGATTGCAGGCGGTGAGCAGTACTTC.

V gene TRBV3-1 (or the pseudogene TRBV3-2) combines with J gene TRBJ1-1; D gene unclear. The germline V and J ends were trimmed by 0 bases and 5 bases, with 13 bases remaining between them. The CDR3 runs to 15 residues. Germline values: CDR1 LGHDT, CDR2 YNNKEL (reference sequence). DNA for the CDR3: TGTGCCAGCAGCCAAGATCTTATAGGGTATACTGAAGCTTTCTTT. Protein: CASSQDLIGYTEAFF.

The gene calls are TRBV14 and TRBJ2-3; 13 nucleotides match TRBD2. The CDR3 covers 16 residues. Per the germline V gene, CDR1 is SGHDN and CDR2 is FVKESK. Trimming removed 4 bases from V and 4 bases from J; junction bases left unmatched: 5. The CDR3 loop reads CASSPPGLAGSDTQYF. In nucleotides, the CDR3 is TGTGCCAGCAGCCCTCCGGGACTAGCGGGGTCAGATACGCAGTATTTT.

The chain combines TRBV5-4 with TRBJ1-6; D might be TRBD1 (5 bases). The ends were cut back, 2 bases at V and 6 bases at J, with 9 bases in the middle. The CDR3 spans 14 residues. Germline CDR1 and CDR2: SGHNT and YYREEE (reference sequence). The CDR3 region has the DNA TGTGCCAGCAGCTTTCAGGGACGTAATTCACCCCTCCACTTT. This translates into CASSFQGRNSPLHF.

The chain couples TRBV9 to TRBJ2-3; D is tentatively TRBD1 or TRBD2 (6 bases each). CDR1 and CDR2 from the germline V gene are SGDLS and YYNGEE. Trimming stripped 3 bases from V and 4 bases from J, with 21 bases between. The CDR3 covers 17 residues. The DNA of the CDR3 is TGTGCCAGCAGCGAAACCTCCGGGGGCCTTCCTCCAGATACGCAGTATTTT. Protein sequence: CASSETSGGLPPDTQYF.

This CDR3 reads CASSIDRGIREQYF. For the CDR3, the DNA is TGTGCCAGCAGCATTGACAGGGGAATAAGGGAGCAGTACTTC. The V gene is TRBV7-9, the J gene TRBJ2-7; 8 bases fit TRBD1. V lost 5 bases and J lost 7; bases outside the gene matches: 10. The germline V gene encodes CDR1 SEHNR and CDR2 FQNEAQ (reference sequence). CDR3 length: 14 amino acids. Complete variable domain (other parts from reference TRBV7-9 and TRBJ2-7): DTGVSQNPRHKITKRGQNVTFRCDPISEHNRLYWYRQTLGQGPEFLTYFQNEAQLEKSRLLSDRFSAERPKGSFSTLEIQRTEQGDSAMYLCASSIDRGIREQYFGPGTRLTVT.

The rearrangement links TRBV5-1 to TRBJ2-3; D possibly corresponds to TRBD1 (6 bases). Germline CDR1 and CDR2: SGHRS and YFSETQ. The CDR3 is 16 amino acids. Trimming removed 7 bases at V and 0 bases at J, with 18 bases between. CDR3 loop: CASWRQGSSSTDTQYF. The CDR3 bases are TGCGCCAGCTGGCGCCAGGGGTCATCTAGCACAGATACGCAGTATTTT.

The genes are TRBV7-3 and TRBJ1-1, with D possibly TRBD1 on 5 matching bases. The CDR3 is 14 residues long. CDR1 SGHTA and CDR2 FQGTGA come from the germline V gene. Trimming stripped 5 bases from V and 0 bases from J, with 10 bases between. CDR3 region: CASSTGRLNTEAFF. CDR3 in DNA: TGTGCCAGCAGCACGGGACGGCTGAACACTGAAGCTTTCTTT.

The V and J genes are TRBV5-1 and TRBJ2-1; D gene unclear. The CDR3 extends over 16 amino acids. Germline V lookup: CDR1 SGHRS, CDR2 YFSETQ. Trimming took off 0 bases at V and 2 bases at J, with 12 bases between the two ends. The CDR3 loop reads CASSLAGDFTYNEQFF. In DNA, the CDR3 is TGCGCCAGCAGCTTGGCGGGCGATTTCACCTACAATGAGCAGTTCTTC.

The CDR3 sequence: CASRGLAGGDNEQFF. As DNA, the CDR3 is TGTGCCAGTAGGGGCCTAGCGGGGGGTGACAATGAGCAGTTCTTC. The V gene is TRBV19, the J gene TRBJ2-1, with 11 bases fitting TRBD2. With 6 bases clipped from V and 5 bases from J, the junction kept 6 bases outside the gene matches. The germline CDR1 and CDR2 sequences are LNHDA and SQIVND (reference sequence). This CDR3 is built from 15 residues.

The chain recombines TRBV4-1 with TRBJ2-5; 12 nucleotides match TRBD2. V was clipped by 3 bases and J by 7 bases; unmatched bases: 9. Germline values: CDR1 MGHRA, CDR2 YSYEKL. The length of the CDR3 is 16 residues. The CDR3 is CASSQGLAGLWTTQYF. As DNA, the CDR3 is TGCGCCAGCAGCCAGGGACTAGCGGGCCTCTGGACGACCCAGTACTTC.

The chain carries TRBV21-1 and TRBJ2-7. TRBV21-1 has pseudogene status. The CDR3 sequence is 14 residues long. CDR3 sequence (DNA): TGTGCCAGCAGCAACGGACGGCCACAGAACGAGCAGTACTTC. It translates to CASSNGRPQNEQYF.

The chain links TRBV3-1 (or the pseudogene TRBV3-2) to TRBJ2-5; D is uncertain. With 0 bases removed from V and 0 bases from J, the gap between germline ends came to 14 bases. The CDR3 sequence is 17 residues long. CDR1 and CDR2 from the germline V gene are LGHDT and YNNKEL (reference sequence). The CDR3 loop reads CASSQDLAAIYQETQYF. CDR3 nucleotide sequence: TGTGCCAGCAGCCAAGATCTTGCCGCTATCTACCAAGAGACCCAGTACTTC.

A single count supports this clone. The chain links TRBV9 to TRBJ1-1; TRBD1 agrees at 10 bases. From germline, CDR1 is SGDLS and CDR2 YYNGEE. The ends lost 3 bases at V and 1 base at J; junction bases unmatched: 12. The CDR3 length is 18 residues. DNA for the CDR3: TGTGCCAGCAGCGCAAAGGGGGACAGGGGAAAGAGGAACACTGAAGCTTTCTTT. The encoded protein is CASSAKGDRGKRNTEAFF. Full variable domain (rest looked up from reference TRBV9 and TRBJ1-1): DSGVTQTPKHLITATGQRVTLRCSPRSGDLSVYWYQQSLDQGLQFLIQYYNGEERAKGNILERFSAQQFPDLHSELNLSSLELGDSALYFCASSAKGDRGKRNTEAFFGQGTRLTVV.

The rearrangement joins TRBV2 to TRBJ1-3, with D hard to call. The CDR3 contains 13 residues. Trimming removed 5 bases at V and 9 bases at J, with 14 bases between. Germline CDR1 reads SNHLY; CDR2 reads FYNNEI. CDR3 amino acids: CASSPTQAATIYF. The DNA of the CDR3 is TGTGCCAGCAGTCCTACCCAGGCGGCCACCATATATTTT.